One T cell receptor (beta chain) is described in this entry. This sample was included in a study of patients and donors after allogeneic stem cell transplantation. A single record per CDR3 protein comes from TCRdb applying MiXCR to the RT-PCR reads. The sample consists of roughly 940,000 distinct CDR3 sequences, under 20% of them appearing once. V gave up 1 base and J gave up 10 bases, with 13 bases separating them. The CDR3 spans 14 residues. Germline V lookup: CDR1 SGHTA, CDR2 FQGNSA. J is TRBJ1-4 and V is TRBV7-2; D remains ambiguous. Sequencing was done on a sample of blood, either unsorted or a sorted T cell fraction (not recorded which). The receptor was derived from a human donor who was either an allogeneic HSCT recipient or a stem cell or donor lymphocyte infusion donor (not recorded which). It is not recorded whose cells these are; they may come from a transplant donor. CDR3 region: CASSLGKFGTKLFF. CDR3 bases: TGTGCCAGCAGCTTAGGGAAATTTGGCACAAAACTGTTTTTT.